This TCR beta chain was sequenced for a study of shared clonotypes between healthy human individuals. Produced via immunoSEQ multiplex PCR; TCRdb's table is partial and in-frame only. This sample carries about 960,000 clones, 70% to 85% of them seen once, and the ten largest clones take around 1.4%. The donors, all of them Caucasian adults, lived in Nashville, Tennessee. Splitting of CD4+ cells produced CD45RA+ naive and CD45RA-negative memory subsets. Worth noting for this clone: Its antigen is undetermined.

General observations from the study: Clonotype sharing among donors was thought likely to change with sequencing depth.

The CDR3 length is 16 residues. The V gene's germline CDR1 is SEHNR and CDR2 FQNEAQ (reference sequence). Trimming took 5 bases from V and 3 from J; bases not matched to a gene: 8. This receptor was identified in a man aged 18 to 30 in good health. The chain has TRBV7-9 and TRBJ2-3; the match to TRBD2 covers 10 bases. The sequencing sample was made of memory CD4+ T cells sorted from blood. Subset here: CD45RA-negative fraction. The CDR3 loop reads CASSPRTSGPTDTQYF. CDR3 sequence (DNA): TGTGCCAGCAGCCCTCGGACTAGCGGACCGACAGATACGCAGTATTTT.